A selection of T cell receptor beta chains follows, all from one sample in a study of blood T cell repertoires in COVID-19. Data came from immunoSEQ multiplex PCR; TCRdb stores just in-frame clones and leaves some out. Here the sample spans about 240,000 clones, roughly four fifths being singletons. Sequencing used peripheral blood. The receptors here all came from a man over 45 with acute or convalescent COVID-19. Each CDR3 is given with its conserved first and last residue. Each record gives: D gene, clone size, V gene, J gene, CDR3 DNA, CDR3 protein. A D gene is named only where the DNA matches it firmly. Size is omitted from some rows. Given values are once, few, many or a class for expanded clones.

D: TRBD1; size: -; V: TRBV28; J: TRBJ1-5; DNA: TGTGCCAGCAGTTTTCGCCGGGACAGCCCCAATCAGCCCCAGCATTTT; CDR3: CASSFRRDSPNQPQHF
D: -; size: -; V: TRBV4-2; J: TRBJ2-7; DNA: TGTGCCAGCAGCCCAACAGGCTCTTACGAGCAGTACTTC; CDR3: CASSPTGSYEQYF
D: TRBD2; size: -; V: TRBV3-1/TRBV3-2; J: TRBJ2-3; DNA: TGTGCCAGCAGCCGACGGGAGGGCACAGATACGCAGTATTTT; CDR3: CASSRREGTDTQYF
D: TRBD1; size: -; V: TRBV18; J: TRBJ2-7; DNA: TGTGCCAGCTCAAAGAACCCGGGACAGGGCTACGAGCAGTACTTC; CDR3: CASSKNPGQGYEQYF
D: -; size: -; V: TRBV7-7; J: TRBJ2-5; DNA: TGTGCTAGCAGCTTAGGAGTTGGGGGGTTCAGGGAGACCCAGTACTTC; CDR3: CASSLGVGGFRETQYF
D: TRBD2; size: few; V: TRBV5-4; J: TRBJ2-1; DNA: TGTGCCAGCAGCTCCGGGACTAGCGGAAACAATGAGCAGTTCTTC; CDR3: CASSSGTSGNNEQFF
D: -; size: few; V: TRBV14; J: TRBJ2-5; DNA: TGTGCCAGCAGCGTGTCGCAAGAGACCCAGTACTTC; CDR3: CASSVSQETQYF
D: TRBD2; size: -; V: TRBV30; J: TRBJ2-1; DNA: TGTGCCTGGAGTCCCCGGCGGGGGGCCAATGAGCAGTTCTTC; CDR3: CAWSPRRGANEQFF
D: TRBD1; size: -; V: TRBV9; J: TRBJ1-6; DNA: TGTGCCAGCAGCGTAGGTTGGGGACAGGGGGCGGATTCACCCCTCCACTTT; CDR3: CASSVGWGQGADSPLHF
D: -; size: once; V: TRBV5-4; J: TRBJ1-4; DNA: TGTGCCAGCAGCCCCGGAGGGGTAGAGGAAAAACTGTTTTTT; CDR3: CASSPGGVEEKLFF
D: -; size: -; V: TRBV7-3; J: TRBJ1-1; DNA: TGTGCCAGCAGCTTAGGGCGTCGGACTGAAGCTTTCTTT; CDR3: CASSLGRRTEAFF
D: TRBD1; size: once; V: TRBV27; J: TRBJ2-7; DNA: TGTGCCAGCAGTGGTCGGACAGGGCCCTACGAGCAGTACTTC; CDR3: CASSGRTGPYEQYF
D: -; size: -; V: TRBV28; J: TRBJ2-5; DNA: TGTGCCAGCAGTTTAATTCCAGGAAAGACCCAGTACTTC; CDR3: CASSLIPGKTQYF
D: TRBD1; size: few; V: TRBV28; J: TRBJ1-6; DNA: TGTGCCAGCAGTGGAAACAGGGGGCTAGGTTCACCCCTCCACTTT; CDR3: CASSGNRGLGSPLHF
D: TRBD1; size: -; V: TRBV30; J: TRBJ1-2; DNA: TGTGCCTGGAGCCAGGGGACAGGGCTAGGCTACACCTTC; CDR3: CAWSQGTGLGYTF
D: -; size: once; V: TRBV11-2; J: TRBJ2-1; DNA: TGTGCCAGCAGCGTTACAGGGACCTCCTACAATGAGCAGTTCTTC; CDR3: CASSVTGTSYNEQFF
D: -; size: -; V: TRBV14; J: TRBJ2-3; DNA: TGTGCCAGCAGGTCAGGGGTTAGCACAGATACGCAGTATTTT; CDR3: CASRSGVSTDTQYF
D: -; size: -; V: TRBV28; J: TRBJ1-4; DNA: TGTGCCAGCAGTTTAGGGGCAGGGTATTTTGAAAAACTGTTTTTT; CDR3: CASSLGAGYFEKLFF
D: -; size: -; V: TRBV27; J: TRBJ2-7; DNA: TGTGCCAGCAGTTTAACCGCGGCTCCCTACGAGCAGTACTTC; CDR3: CASSLTAAPYEQYF
D: TRBD1; size: -; V: TRBV11-2; J: TRBJ1-6; DNA: TGTGCCAGCAGCTTAGTACCGGACAGGGGGTACTCACCCCTCCACTTT; CDR3: CASSLVPDRGYSPLHF
D: TRBD1; size: -; V: TRBV7-9; J: TRBJ2-7; DNA: TGTGCCAGCAGCATCCGGGACAGGGGGCTTTACGAGCAGTACTTC; CDR3: CASSIRDRGLYEQYF
D: -; size: -; V: TRBV3-1/TRBV3-2; J: TRBJ2-4; DNA: TGTGCCAGCAGCCAATGGGGGGAGGTAGCCAAAAACATTCAGTACTTC; CDR3: CASSQWGEVAKNIQYF
D: -; size: -; V: TRBV5-6; J: TRBJ2-1; DNA: TGTGCCAGCAGTCCAGACTACAATGAGCAGTTCTTC; CDR3: CASSPDYNEQFF
D: -; size: -; V: TRBV7-9; J: TRBJ2-1; DNA: TGTGCCAGCAGCTTAGCTGTTAGCTCCTACAATGAGCAGTTCTTC; CDR3: CASSLAVSSYNEQFF
D: -; size: once; V: TRBV16; J: TRBJ2-1; DNA: TGTGCCAGCAGCCAATCTCACAGGGACAATGAGCAGTTCTTC; CDR3: CASSQSHRDNEQFF
D: -; size: -; V: TRBV29-1; J: TRBJ1-2; DNA: TGCAGCGTTGCACAGGGCTCTAACTATGGCTACACCTTC; CDR3: CSVAQGSNYGYTF
D: -; size: -; V: TRBV6-5; J: TRBJ2-1; DNA: TGTGCCAGCACCAAACAGGGTTCGAATGAGCAGTTCTTC; CDR3: CASTKQGSNEQFF
D: -; size: once; V: TRBV11-1; J: TRBJ2-2; DNA: TGTGCCAGCAGCCTCGGACTCTCCCGAGTCGGGGAGCTGTTTTTT; CDR3: CASSLGLSRVGELFF
D: -; size: -; V: TRBV30; J: TRBJ2-7; DNA: TGTGCCTGGAGCGACGGGACAACTAGCTCCTACGAGCAGTACTTC; CDR3: CAWSDGTTSSYEQYF
D: TRBD2; size: -; V: TRBV3-1/TRBV3-2; J: TRBJ2-1; DNA: TGTGCCAGCAGCCCCTTAGCGGGATCCCCTAATGAGCAGTTCTTC; CDR3: CASSPLAGSPNEQFF
D: TRBD2; size: -; V: TRBV11-3; J: TRBJ2-7; DNA: TGTGCCAGCAGCTTAGCTTCCCCACGCGGGAGCGGTGACGAGCAGTACTTC; CDR3: CASSLASPRGSGDEQYF
D: -; size: -; V: TRBV28; J: TRBJ1-6; DNA: TGTGCCAGCAGACGAACAGGGTTTAGCTCCTATAATTCACCCCTCCACTTT; CDR3: CASRRTGFSSYNSPLHF
D: TRBD2; size: -; V: TRBV5-1; J: TRBJ2-7; DNA: TGCGCCAGCAGCTTATCCACTAGCGGGACCCTGCGCCCCTACGAGCAGTACTTC; CDR3: CASSLSTSGTLRPYEQYF
D: -; size: few; V: TRBV5-4; J: TRBJ2-1; DNA: TGTGCCAGCAGCCGTACGACTGCAACCAATGAGCAGTTCTTC; CDR3: CASSRTTATNEQFF
D: -; size: few; V: TRBV29-1; J: TRBJ1-4; DNA: TGCAGCGTTGAAGATACAACTAATGAAAAACTGTTTTTT; CDR3: CSVEDTTNEKLFF
D: -; size: -; V: TRBV28; J: TRBJ1-2; DNA: TGTGCCTCCGGGGTCGTGTCGCTATGGGACTACACCTTC; CDR3: CASGVVSLWDYTF
D: TRBD1; size: -; V: TRBV19; J: TRBJ1-6; DNA: TGTGCCAGTAGTATACGTGGGGACAGCTATAATTCACCCCTCCACTTT; CDR3: CASSIRGDSYNSPLHF
D: -; size: few; V: TRBV30; J: TRBJ2-5; DNA: TGTGCCTGGAGTGTATACGTGGGAGAGGAGACCCAGTACTTC; CDR3: CAWSVYVGEETQYF
D: TRBD2; size: -; V: TRBV7-2; J: TRBJ2-7; DNA: TGTGCCAGCAGCCGGACTAGCGGGATGGGGCAGTACTTC; CDR3: CASSRTSGMGQYF
D: -; size: -; V: TRBV28; J: TRBJ2-7; DNA: TGTGCCAGCAGTCTAACAGGGACGGGCGACGAGCAGTACTTC; CDR3: CASSLTGTGDEQYF
D: -; size: -; V: TRBV11-3; J: TRBJ2-7; DNA: TGTGCCAGCAGCTTAAGGCAGGGTGGTCGGTCCGAGCAGTACTTC; CDR3: CASSLRQGGRSEQYF
D: TRBD1; size: -; V: TRBV3-1/TRBV3-2; J: TRBJ2-5; DNA: TGTGCCAGCAGCTTGAGGACAGGGGGACAGACCCAGTACTTC; CDR3: CASSLRTGGQTQYF
D: TRBD1; size: -; V: TRBV27; J: TRBJ2-3; DNA: TGTGCCAGCACCCTCACAGGGGCGGGAGATACGCAGTATTTT; CDR3: CASTLTGAGDTQYF
D: -; size: -; V: TRBV9; J: TRBJ1-2; DNA: TGTGCCAGCAGCTATGGACAGTCTTATGGCTACACCTTC; CDR3: CASSYGQSYGYTF
D: TRBD1; size: -; V: TRBV5-4; J: TRBJ2-7; DNA: TGTGCCAGCAGCTCTTTCCCGACAGGGTCCGACTACGAGCAGTACTTC; CDR3: CASSSFPTGSDYEQYF
D: TRBD1; size: -; V: TRBV19; J: TRBJ1-1; DNA: TGTGCCAGTAGTGTCCGACAGGGATCAGCTTTCTTT; CDR3: CASSVRQGSAFF
D: TRBD2; size: -; V: TRBV5-1; J: TRBJ2-5; DNA: TGCGCCAGCAGCTTTCTGCGGGAGGGCCTGGAGACCCAGTACTTC; CDR3: CASSFLREGLETQYF
D: -; size: -; V: TRBV5-4; J: TRBJ1-4; DNA: TGTGCCAGCAGCCGCACAGGTACAACTAATGAAAAACTGTTTTTT; CDR3: CASSRTGTTNEKLFF
D: TRBD1; size: -; V: TRBV7-9; J: TRBJ2-7; DNA: TGTGCCAGCAGCTCTAGTCGGACAGGGGAGAGCTCCTACGAGCAGTACTTC; CDR3: CASSSSRTGESSYEQYF
D: -; size: -; V: TRBV7-9; J: TRBJ2-7; DNA: TGTGCCAGCAGCTTACAGGGGACCTCCGAGCAGTACTTC; CDR3: CASSLQGTSEQYF